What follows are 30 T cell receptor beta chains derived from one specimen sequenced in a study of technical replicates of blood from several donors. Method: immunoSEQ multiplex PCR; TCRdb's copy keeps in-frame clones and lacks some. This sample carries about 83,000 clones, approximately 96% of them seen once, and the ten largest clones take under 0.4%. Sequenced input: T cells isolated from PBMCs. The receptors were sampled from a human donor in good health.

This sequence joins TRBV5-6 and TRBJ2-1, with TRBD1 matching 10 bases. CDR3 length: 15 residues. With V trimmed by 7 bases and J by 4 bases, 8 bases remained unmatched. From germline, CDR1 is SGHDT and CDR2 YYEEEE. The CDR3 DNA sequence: TGTGCCAGCCAAAAGGGACAGGGGACATACAATGAGCAGTTCTTC. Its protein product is CASQKGQGTYNEQFF.

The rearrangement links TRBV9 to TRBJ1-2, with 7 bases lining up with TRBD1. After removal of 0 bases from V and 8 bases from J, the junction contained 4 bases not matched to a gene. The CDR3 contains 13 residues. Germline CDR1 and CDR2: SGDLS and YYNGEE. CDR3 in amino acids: CASSVVETGGYTF. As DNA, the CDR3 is TGTGCCAGCAGCGTAGTGGAGACAGGGGGCTACACCTTC. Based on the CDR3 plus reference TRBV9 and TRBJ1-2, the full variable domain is DSGVTQTPKHLITATGQRVTLRCSPRSGDLSVYWYQQSLDQGLQFLIQYYNGEERAKGNILERFSAQQFPDLHSELNLSSLELGDSALYFCASSVVETGGYTFGSGTRLTVV.

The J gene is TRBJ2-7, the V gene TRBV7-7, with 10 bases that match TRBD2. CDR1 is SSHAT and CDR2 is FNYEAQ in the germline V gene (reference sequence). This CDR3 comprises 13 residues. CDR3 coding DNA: TGTGCTAGCTCTAGCGGGAGTGACGACGAGCAGTACTTC. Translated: CASSSGSDDEQYF.

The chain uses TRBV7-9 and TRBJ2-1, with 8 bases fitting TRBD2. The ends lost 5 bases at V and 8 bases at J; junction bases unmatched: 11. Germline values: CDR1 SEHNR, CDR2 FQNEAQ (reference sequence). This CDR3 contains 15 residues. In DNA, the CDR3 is TGTGCCAGCAGCCCCGGACTAGCATTTTCGGATGAGCAGTTCTTC. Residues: CASSPGLAFSDEQFF.

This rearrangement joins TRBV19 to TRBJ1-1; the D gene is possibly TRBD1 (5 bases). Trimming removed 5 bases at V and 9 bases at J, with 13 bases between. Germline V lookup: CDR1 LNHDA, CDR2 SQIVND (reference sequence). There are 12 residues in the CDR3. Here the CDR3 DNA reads TGTGCCAGTAGTCAGGGTGGGGCAAAAGCTTTCTTT. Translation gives CASSQGGAKAFF.

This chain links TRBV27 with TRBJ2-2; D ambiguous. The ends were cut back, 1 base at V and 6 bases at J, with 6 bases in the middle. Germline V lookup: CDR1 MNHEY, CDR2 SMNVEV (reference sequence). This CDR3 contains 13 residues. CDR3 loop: CASSLYVAGELFF. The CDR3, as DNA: TGTGCCAGCAGTTTATATGTCGCCGGGGAGCTGTTTTTT.

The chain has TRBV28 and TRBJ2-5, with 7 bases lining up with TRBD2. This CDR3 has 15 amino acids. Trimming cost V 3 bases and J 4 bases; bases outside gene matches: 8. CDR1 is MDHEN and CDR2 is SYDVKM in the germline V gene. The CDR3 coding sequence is TGTGCCAGCAGTTTTCGTGTGGTAGCGGGAGAGACCCAGTACTTC. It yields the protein CASSFRVVAGETQYF.

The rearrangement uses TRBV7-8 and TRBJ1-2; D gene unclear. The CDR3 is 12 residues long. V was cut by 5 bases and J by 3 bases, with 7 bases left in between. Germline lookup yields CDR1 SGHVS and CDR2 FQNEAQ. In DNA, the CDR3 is TGTGCCAGCAGCCTCCGGGACTATGGCTACACCTTC. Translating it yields CASSLRDYGYTF.

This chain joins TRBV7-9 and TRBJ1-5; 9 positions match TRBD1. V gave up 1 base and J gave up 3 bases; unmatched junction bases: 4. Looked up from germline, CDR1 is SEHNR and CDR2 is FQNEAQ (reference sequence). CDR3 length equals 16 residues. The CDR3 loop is CASSLGDRVVNQPQHF. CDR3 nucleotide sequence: TGTGCCAGCAGCTTAGGGGACAGGGTAGTCAATCAGCCCCAGCATTTT.

The CDR3 here is CASSAQTRASPAISYEQYF. The DNA of the CDR3 is TGTGCCAGTAGTGCCCAGACTAGGGCTTCCCCGGCTATCTCCTACGAGCAGTACTTC. The chain links TRBV19 to TRBJ2-7; tentatively, D is TRBD2 (6 bases). The CDR3 has 19 residues. The germline V gene encodes CDR1 LNHDA and CDR2 SQIVND (reference sequence). V shed 5 bases and J shed 0 bases, with 26 bases lying between them.

DNA of the CDR3: TGCGCCAGCAGCCAAGATGACAGGCTCGCTGCAACTAATGAAAAACTGTTTTTT. The encoded protein is CASSQDDRLAATNEKLFF. The V call is TRBV4-3, the J call TRBJ1-4; D is perhaps TRBD1 (6 bases). The CDR3 spans 18 residues. V dropped 0 bases and J dropped 0 bases, with 14 bases sitting between them. From germline, CDR1 is LGHNA and CDR2 YSLEER.

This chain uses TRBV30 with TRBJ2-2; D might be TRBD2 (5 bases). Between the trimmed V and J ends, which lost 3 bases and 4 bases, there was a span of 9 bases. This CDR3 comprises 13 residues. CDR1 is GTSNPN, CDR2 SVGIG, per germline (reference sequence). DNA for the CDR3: TGTGCCTGGAGAGGCGGGCCCACCGGGGAGCTGTTTTTT. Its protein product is CAWRGGPTGELFF.

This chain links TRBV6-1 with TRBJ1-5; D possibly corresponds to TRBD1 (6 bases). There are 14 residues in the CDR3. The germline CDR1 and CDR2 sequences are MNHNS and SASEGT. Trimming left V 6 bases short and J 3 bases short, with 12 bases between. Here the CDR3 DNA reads TGTGCCAGCAGCGCAACAGGGCCCAATCAGCCCCAGCATTTT. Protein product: CASSATGPNQPQHF.

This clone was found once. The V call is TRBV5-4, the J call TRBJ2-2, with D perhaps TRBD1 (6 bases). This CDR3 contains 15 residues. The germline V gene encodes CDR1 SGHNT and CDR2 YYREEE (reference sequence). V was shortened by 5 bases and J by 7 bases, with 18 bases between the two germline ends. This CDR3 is CASSGGWGLGGELFF. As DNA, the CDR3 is TGTGCCAGCAGTGGAGGTTGGGGGCTGGGCGGGGAGCTGTTTTTT. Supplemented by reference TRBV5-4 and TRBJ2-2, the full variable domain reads ETGVTQSPTHLIKTRGQQVTLRCSSQSGHNTVSWYQQALGQGPQFIFQYYREEENGRGNFPPRFSGLQFPNYSSELNVNALELDDSALYLCASSGGWGLGGELFFGEGSRLTVL.

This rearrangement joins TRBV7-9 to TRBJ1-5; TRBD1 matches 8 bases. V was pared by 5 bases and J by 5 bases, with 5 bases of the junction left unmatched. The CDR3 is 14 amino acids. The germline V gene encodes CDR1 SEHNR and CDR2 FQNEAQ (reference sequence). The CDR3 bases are TGTGCCAGCAGCACCCAGGGGGCTCATCAGCCCCAGCATTTT. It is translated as CASSTQGAHQPQHF.

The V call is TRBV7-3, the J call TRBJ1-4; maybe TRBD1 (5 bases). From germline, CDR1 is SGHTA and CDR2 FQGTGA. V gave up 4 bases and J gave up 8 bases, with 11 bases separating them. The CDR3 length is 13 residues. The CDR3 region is CASSSGLGEKLFF. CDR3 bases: TGTGCCAGCAGCTCGGGACTGGGGGAAAAACTGTTTTTT.

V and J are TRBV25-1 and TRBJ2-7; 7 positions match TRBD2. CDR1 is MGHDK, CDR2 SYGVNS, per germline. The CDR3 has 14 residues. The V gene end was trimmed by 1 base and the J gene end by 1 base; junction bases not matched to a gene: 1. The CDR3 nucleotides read TGTGCCAGCAGTGAATTAGCGGGTTCCTACGAGCAGTACTTC. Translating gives CASSELAGSYEQYF.

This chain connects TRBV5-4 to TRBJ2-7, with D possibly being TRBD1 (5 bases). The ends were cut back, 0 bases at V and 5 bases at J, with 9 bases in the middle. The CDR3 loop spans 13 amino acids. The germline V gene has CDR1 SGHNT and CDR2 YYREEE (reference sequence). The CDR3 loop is CASSLAGSHEQYF. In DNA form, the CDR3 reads TGTGCCAGCAGCTTGGCAGGGTCCCACGAGCAGTACTTC. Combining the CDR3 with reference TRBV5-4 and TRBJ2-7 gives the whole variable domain ETGVTQSPTHLIKTRGQQVTLRCSSQSGHNTVSWYQQALGQGPQFIFQYYREEENGRGNFPPRFSGLQFPNYSSELNVNALELDDSALYLCASSLAGSHEQYFGPGTRLTVT.

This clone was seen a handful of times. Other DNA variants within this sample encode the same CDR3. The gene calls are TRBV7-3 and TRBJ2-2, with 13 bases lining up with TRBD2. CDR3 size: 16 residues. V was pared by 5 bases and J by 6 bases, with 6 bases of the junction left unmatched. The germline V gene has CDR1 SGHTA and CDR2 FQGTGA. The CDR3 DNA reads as TGTGCCAGCAGCCTCGGACTAGCGGGAGCGTCCGGGGAGCTGTTTTTT. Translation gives CASSLGLAGASGELFF.

The CDR3 loop is CASSIGGIAGDPYEQYF. The CDR3 DNA reads TGTGCCAGTAGTATAGGGGGGATAGCGGGAGATCCCTACGAGCAGTACTTC. The chain employs TRBV19 and TRBJ2-7; 9 bases are shared with TRBD2. The CDR3 is 17 amino acids. V shed 1 base and J 2 bases; nucleotides not matched to a gene: 9. Germline-derived CDR1 and CDR2 are LNHDA and SQIVND (reference sequence).

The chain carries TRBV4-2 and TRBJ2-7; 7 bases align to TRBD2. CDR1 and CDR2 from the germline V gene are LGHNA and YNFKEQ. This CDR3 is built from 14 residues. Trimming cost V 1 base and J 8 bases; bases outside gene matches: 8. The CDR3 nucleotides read TGTGCCAGCAGCCAAGGGGGGGGGAGCTTTCAGCAGTACTTC. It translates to CASSQGGGSFQQYF.

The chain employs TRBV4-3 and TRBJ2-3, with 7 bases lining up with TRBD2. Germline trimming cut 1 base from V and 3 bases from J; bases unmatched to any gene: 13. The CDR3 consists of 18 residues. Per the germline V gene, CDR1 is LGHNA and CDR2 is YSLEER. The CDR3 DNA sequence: TGCGCCAGCAGCCAAGTGTACCGGGAGGCTGGGGGGACAGATACGCAGTATTTT. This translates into CASSQVYREAGGTDTQYF.

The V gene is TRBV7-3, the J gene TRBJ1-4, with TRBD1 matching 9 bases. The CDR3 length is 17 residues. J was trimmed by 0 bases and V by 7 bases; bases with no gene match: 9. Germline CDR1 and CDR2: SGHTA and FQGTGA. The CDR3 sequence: CASTLGQGPTTNEKLFF. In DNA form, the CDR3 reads TGTGCCAGCACCCTGGGACAGGGACCTACAACTAATGAAAAACTGTTTTTT.

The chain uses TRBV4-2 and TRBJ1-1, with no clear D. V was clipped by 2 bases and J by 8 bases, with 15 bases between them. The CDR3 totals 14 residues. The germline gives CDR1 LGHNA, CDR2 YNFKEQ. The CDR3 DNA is TGTGCCAGCAGCCAATGGGTAGCCCTTAGCGAAGCTTTCTTT. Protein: CASSQWVALSEAFF.

The CDR3 bases are TGTGCCAGCACCCGGGCGGGGACTGAAGCTTTCTTT. This translates into CASTRAGTEAFF. This sequence joins TRBV5-5 and TRBJ1-1; D gene unclear. Germline CDR1 reads SGHKS; CDR2 reads YYEKEE (reference sequence). The CDR3 is 12 residues long. The germline V and J ends were trimmed by 6 bases and 5 bases, with 11 bases remaining between them.

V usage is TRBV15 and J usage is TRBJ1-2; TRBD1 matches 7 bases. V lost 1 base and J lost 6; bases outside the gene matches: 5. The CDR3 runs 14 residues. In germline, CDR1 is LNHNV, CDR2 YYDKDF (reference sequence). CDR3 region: CATSRVQQGHGYTF. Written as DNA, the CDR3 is TGTGCCACCAGCAGAGTTCAACAGGGGCATGGCTACACCTTC.

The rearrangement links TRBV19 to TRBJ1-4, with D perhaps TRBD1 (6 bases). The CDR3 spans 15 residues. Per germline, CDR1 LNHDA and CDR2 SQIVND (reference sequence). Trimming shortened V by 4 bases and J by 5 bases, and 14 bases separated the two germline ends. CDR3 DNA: TGTGCCAGTAGTAGACCCGGGACAAGGAATGAAAAACTGTTTTTT. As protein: CASSRPGTRNEKLFF.

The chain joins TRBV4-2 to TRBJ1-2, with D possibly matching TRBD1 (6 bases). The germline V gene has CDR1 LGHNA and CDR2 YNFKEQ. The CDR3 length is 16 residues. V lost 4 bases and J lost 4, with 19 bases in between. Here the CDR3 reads CASSRMDSLKVYGYTF. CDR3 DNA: TGTGCCAGCAGCCGCATGGACAGCCTGAAAGTCTATGGCTACACCTTC.

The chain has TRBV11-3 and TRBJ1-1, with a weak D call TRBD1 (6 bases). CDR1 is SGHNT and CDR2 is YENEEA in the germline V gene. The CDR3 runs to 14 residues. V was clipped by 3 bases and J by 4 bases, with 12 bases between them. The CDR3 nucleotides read TGTGCCAGCAGCTTGGGGGCCTCGAGCACTGAAGCTTTCTTT. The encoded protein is CASSLGASSTEAFF.

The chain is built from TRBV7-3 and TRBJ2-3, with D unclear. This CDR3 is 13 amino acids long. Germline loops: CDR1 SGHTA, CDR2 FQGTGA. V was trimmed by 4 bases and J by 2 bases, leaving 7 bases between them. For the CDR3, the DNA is TGTGCCAGCAGCTGGAGCGCCACAGATACGCAGTATTTT. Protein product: CASSWSATDTQYF.